This is a list of T cell receptor beta chains from one sample in a study of neoadjuvant anti-PD-1 for oral cavity cancer. Only in-frame clones appear in the TCRdb table, and some are missing; sequencing was by immunoSEQ multiplex PCR. The sample includes approximately 37,000 clones, around 87% of them seen just once. Sequenced here: PBMCs, sampled before nivolumab (anti-PD-1) treatment. Receptor source: a person aged 35-79 years with oral cavity squamous cell carcinoma. Both conserved end residues are part of each CDR3. The order of the fields is clone size, J gene, D gene, V gene, CDR3 DNA, CDR3 protein. The D gene is left open where the match is weak. Size is omitted from some rows. Given values are once, few, many or a class for expanded clones.

>-|TRBJ2-3|TRBD1|TRBV19
TGTGCCAGTAGTAGGCCGGGACAGGGGACAGATACGCAGTATTTT
CASSRPGQGTDTQYF
>-|TRBJ2-7|TRBD1|TRBV27
TGTGCCAGCAGGCTAGGGACAGCCTACGAGCAGTACTTC
CASRLGTAYEQYF
>-|TRBJ2-2|-|TRBV5-1
TGCGCCAGCAGCTTGATGCAGAACACCGGGGAGCTGTTTTTT
CASSLMQNTGELFF
>-|TRBJ1-1|TRBD1|TRBV15
TGTGCCACCAATCCAGGGGGGACAGGGGAAGGAGGGGCTTTCTTT
CATNPGGTGEGGAFF
>-|TRBJ2-7|-|TRBV6-5
TGTGCCAGCAGTTACGGTTCAGGATCCTACGAGCAGTACTTC
CASSYGSGSYEQYF
>-|TRBJ2-2|-|TRBV2
TGTGCCAGCAGTGAAGATCTGGACGCCTCCACCGGGGAGCTGTTTTTT
CASSEDLDASTGELFF
>-|TRBJ1-2|TRBD1|TRBV18
TGTGCCAGCTCACCGGACAGGGTCTATGGCTACACCTTC
CASSPDRVYGYTF
>-|TRBJ1-2|-|TRBV19
TGTGCCAGTAGGAGCGCTACCAGGGCTAACTATGGCTACACCTTC
CASRSATRANYGYTF
>-|TRBJ1-5|-|TRBV4-1
TGCGCCAGCAGCGAAGAGGAGGGGGTCGTGACCAATCAGCCCCAGCATTTT
CASSEEEGVVTNQPQHF
>-|TRBJ2-2|-|TRBV7-7
TGTGCCAGCAGCTTAGGAGCAGGGCCCGACACCGGGGAGCTGTTTTTT
CASSLGAGPDTGELFF
>-|TRBJ1-4|TRBD1|TRBV7-8
TGTGCCAGCAGCCCAGGGACAGGCCAGGGGGAAAAACTGTTTTTT
CASSPGTGQGEKLFF
>-|TRBJ2-3|-|TRBV7-2
TGTGCCAGCAGCTCCGGAGGATATGCAGATACGCAGTATTTT
CASSSGGYADTQYF
>-|TRBJ2-5|-|TRBV11-2
TGTGCCAGCAGCTTAAGGGGGGCTGCGGAGACCCAGTACTTC
CASSLRGAAETQYF
>-|TRBJ2-2|-|TRBV6-1
TGTGCCAGCAGTGAAGACGCAGGGTTCATCGGGGAGCTGTTTTTT
CASSEDAGFIGELFF
>-|TRBJ1-1|-|TRBV2
TGTGCCAGCAGTGACCGAACTGAAGCTTTCTTT
CASSDRTEAFF
>-|TRBJ2-7|TRBD1|TRBV5-6
TGTGCCAGCAGCTTGGCGAGGACAGGGGGTGTCTACGAGCAGTACTTC
CASSLARTGGVYEQYF
>-|TRBJ2-7|TRBD1|TRBV7-2
TGTGCCAGCAGCTTAGTAGGACAGGGTACCTACGAGCAGTACTTC
CASSLVGQGTYEQYF
>once|TRBJ1-1|-|TRBV7-9
TGTGCCAGCAGCCCAGGGTTCGGAGACACTGAAGCTTTCTTT
CASSPGFGDTEAFF
>-|TRBJ1-1|-|TRBV7-6
TGTGCCAGCAGCTCAGGACAGGAAGCTTTCTTT
CASSSGQEAFF
>-|TRBJ2-4|TRBD1|TRBV9
TGTGCCAGCAGCGGACGGGACAGGGGAGCCAAAAACATTCAGTACTTC
CASSGRDRGAKNIQYF
>-|TRBJ2-7|TRBD1|TRBV4-1
TGCGCCAGCAGCCCGGGACAGAATGACTACGAGCAGTACTTC
CASSPGQNDYEQYF
>-|TRBJ2-1|-|TRBV14
TGTGCCAGCAGCCAAGGCGTCGCCTTCGACAATGAGCAGTTCTTC
CASSQGVAFDNEQFF
>-|TRBJ2-7|TRBD1|TRBV4-3
TGCGCCAGCAGCCAAGGGGACAGGGCTAGGGAGCAGTACTTC
CASSQGDRAREQYF
>-|TRBJ2-5|TRBD1|TRBV4-3
TGCGCCAGCAGCCAAGGGTGGGTAGGGGGCGATGAGACCCAGTACTTC
CASSQGWVGGDETQYF
>-|TRBJ1-4|-|TRBV5-1
TGCGCCAGCAGGGAGGACAATGAAAAACTGTTTTTT
CASREDNEKLFF
>medium-sized|TRBJ1-5|TRBD1|TRBV10-2
TGCGCCAGCAGGGGGACAGGGGTTGGTAGCAATCAGCCCCAGCATTTT
CASRGTGVGSNQPQHF
>-|TRBJ1-1|-|TRBV27
TGTGCCAGCAGTCCTAGATGGGACTCCTCCGGGGCTTTCTTT
CASSPRWDSSGAFF
>-|TRBJ2-1|TRBD2|TRBV19
TGTGCCAGTAGTACGGGACTAGCGGGGGCAGATGAGCAGTTCTTC
CASSTGLAGADEQFF
>few|TRBJ1-1|-|TRBV4-1
TGCGCCAGCAGCCAAGAGACGTCCCGGACTGAAGCTTTCTTT
CASSQETSRTEAFF
>once|TRBJ1-1|-|TRBV2
TGTGCCAGCAGGCAGGGGATTGTTCACACTGAAGCTTTCTTT
CASRQGIVHTEAFF
>-|TRBJ2-5|TRBD1|TRBV6-5
TGTGCCAGCAGTTCGTCACAGGGGCCGGAGACCCAGTACTTC
CASSSSQGPETQYF
>-|TRBJ1-2|TRBD1|TRBV6-5
TGTGCCAGCACTCGACAGGGGGGACCCAACTATGGCTACACCTTC
CASTRQGGPNYGYTF
>-|TRBJ2-7|-|TRBV5-1
TGCGCCAGCAGCTTGGAAGAGGGTTACTACGAGCAGTACTTC
CASSLEEGYYEQYF
>-|TRBJ1-2|-|TRBV7-9
TGTGCCAGCAGCTTAGCCTCCGTAGACAGAGCCCTAAACTATGGCTACACCTTC
CASSLASVDRALNYGYTF
>-|TRBJ1-1|-|TRBV5-1
TGCGCCAGCAGCTTGGGGGCGCGGCAGGTGAACACTGAAGCTTTCTTT
CASSLGARQVNTEAFF
>-|TRBJ2-5|-|TRBV7-2
TGTGCCAGCAGGGAGGGGGTGTCAGAGACCCAGTACTTC
CASREGVSETQYF
>-|TRBJ2-7|-|TRBV28
TGTGCCAGCAGTAGAACCGGGACGGAGGACTACGAGCAGTACTTC
CASSRTGTEDYEQYF
>-|TRBJ2-7|-|TRBV5-6
TGTGCCAGCAGCTTCTACAGGACCTACGAGCAGTACTTC
CASSFYRTYEQYF
>-|TRBJ2-2|TRBD2|TRBV27
TGTGCCAGCAGTTTATTTTTTGGGGTAGCGGGGGCAAACACCGGGGAGCTGTTTTTT
CASSLFFGVAGANTGELFF
>-|TRBJ2-7|-|TRBV5-4
TGTGCCAGCAGCCGGGAGGCGGGGGCAACCTACGAGCAGTACTTC
CASSREAGATYEQYF
>-|TRBJ1-1|-|TRBV6-1
TGTGCCAGCACAACGGAGAACACTGAAGCTTTCTTT
CASTTENTEAFF
>-|TRBJ1-2|-|TRBV6-6
TGTGCCAGCAGTTCACGGGACACAGGATCGTATGGCTACACCTTC
CASSSRDTGSYGYTF
>-|TRBJ1-5|TRBD1|TRBV15
TGTGCCACCAGGCGGACAGGGGGCAATCAGCCCCAGCATTTT
CATRRTGGNQPQHF
>-|TRBJ1-5|-|TRBV9
TGTGCCAGCAGCGTAGGGCAGGGGAACTATCAGCCCCAGCATTTT
CASSVGQGNYQPQHF
>-|TRBJ1-6|-|TRBV13
TGTGCCAGCAGCTTAGACAGGCTGAATTCACCCCTCCACTTT
CASSLDRLNSPLHF
>-|TRBJ1-2|-|TRBV28
TGTGCCAGCAGTTTGTCTTCGGGGCAGGGATGGGGCTACACCTTC
CASSLSSGQGWGYTF
>-|TRBJ1-3|-|TRBV5-4
TGTGCCAGCAGCTCAGACCAGGGCACTGGAAACACCATATATTTT
CASSSDQGTGNTIYF
>once|TRBJ1-2|-|TRBV7-6
TGTGCCAGCAGCTCCCGGGGGGGGATGAACTATGGCTACACCTTC
CASSSRGGMNYGYTF
>-|TRBJ2-5|-|TRBV5-1
TGCGCCAGCAGCTTTTACGGTAACCAAGAGACCCAGTACTTC
CASSFYGNQETQYF
>once|TRBJ1-2|TRBD1|TRBV5-5
TGTGCCAGCAGCTTGGCCGGGGGACAGGGTTTCTCTAACTATGGCTACACCTTC
CASSLAGGQGFSNYGYTF
>-|TRBJ2-7|TRBD2|TRBV6-1
TGTGCCAGCAGTGGCTCTTACGGGGGGAGCTCCTACGAGCAGTACTTC
CASSGSYGGSSYEQYF
>once|TRBJ1-2|-|TRBV10-3
TGTGCCATCAGCAGGGATTCTTATGGCTACACCTTC
CAISRDSYGYTF
>-|TRBJ1-1|-|TRBV27
TGTGCCAGCAGTCCCCGGGCCTGGGCTTTCTTT
CASSPRAWAFF
>-|TRBJ1-5|TRBD1|TRBV2
TGTGCCAGCAGTGATGGGGACAGGGGCGTATATCAGCCCCAGCATTTT
CASSDGDRGVYQPQHF
>-|TRBJ2-5|TRBD1|TRBV5-4
TGTGCCAGCAGCAGCCCGGACAGGCACCAAGAGACCCAGTACTTC
CASSSPDRHQETQYF
>-|TRBJ2-3|-|TRBV29-1
TGCAGCGTAGAGGACCCTCCTACGCAGTATTTT
CSVEDPPTQYF
>-|TRBJ1-5|-|TRBV19
TGTGCCAGTAGTATTCGCGGGCAGCCCCAGCATTTT
CASSIRGQPQHF
>-|TRBJ1-2|-|TRBV6-5
TGTGCCAGCAGTTATACGGGGGCAAACTATGGCTACACCTTC
CASSYTGANYGYTF
>-|TRBJ1-2|TRBD1|TRBV10-3
TGTGCCATCAGTTTCGACAGGGGCGGAGTATATGGCTACACCTTC
CAISFDRGGVYGYTF